The 19 T cell receptor beta chains below come from one sample, sequenced in a study of shared clonotypes between healthy human individuals. Here immunoSEQ multiplex PCR was the method, and the copy in TCRdb shows in-frame clones only, minus some. The table lists about half a million clones, around 73% of them singletons. What was sequenced was PBMCs. These receptors were taken from a woman aged 40 to 50 in good health. Some clones in this sample may be carry-over from other donors' samples.

This clone was seen more than once but under ten times. This chain connects TRBV7-9 to TRBJ1-4, with 9 bases aligning to TRBD1. The length of the CDR3 is 14 residues. Germline V gene sequence: CDR1 SEHNR, CDR2 FQNEAQ (reference sequence). After removal of 5 bases from V and 8 bases from J, the junction contained 6 bases not matched to a gene. CDR3 protein: CASSETGGMEKLFF. Written as DNA, the CDR3 is TGTGCCAGCAGCGAAACAGGGGGCATGGAAAAACTGTTTTTT.

J is TRBJ2-5 and V is TRBV13, with a tentative D call TRBD2 (6 bases). CDR3 size: 14 residues. Germline CDR1 is PRHDT and CDR2 is FYEKMQ (reference sequence). Trimming pared 5 bases from V and 0 bases from J, leaving 10 bases between. The CDR3 protein is CASSRDSYQETQYF. The CDR3 DNA follows: TGTGCCAGCAGCCGGGACTCGTACCAAGAGACCCAGTACTTC.

This chain connects TRBV6-1 to TRBJ1-3; D is uncertain. CDR3 size: 15 residues. The germline V gene has CDR1 MNHNS and CDR2 SASEGT. V was pared by 1 base and J by 0 bases, with 7 bases between. This CDR3 is CASSEGFYSGNTIYF. CDR3 DNA sequence: TGTGCCAGCAGTGAAGGGTTCTACTCTGGAAACACCATATATTTT.

The chain links TRBV18 to TRBJ2-5; TRBD1 agrees at 11 bases. The CDR3 runs 17 residues. In germline, CDR1 is KGHSH, CDR2 LQKENI. V lost 0 bases, J lost 5 bases, and 8 bases stayed unmatched. The CDR3 is CASSPPTGTGGLETQYF. The CDR3, as DNA: TGTGCCAGCTCACCACCTACCGGGACAGGGGGGTTGGAGACCCAGTACTTC. The entire variable domain, with the rest obtained from reference TRBV18 and TRBJ2-5, is as follows: NAGVMQNPRHLVRRRGQEARLRCSPMKGHSHVYWYRQLPEEGLKFMVYLQKENIIDESGMPKERFSAEFPKEGPSILRIQQVVRGDSAAYFCASSPPTGTGGLETQYFGPGTRLLVL.

J is TRBJ1-5 and V is TRBV2; unclear D gene. CDR3 length equals 12 residues. Germline V gives CDR1 SNHLY, CDR2 FYNNEI. Deletions cut 6 bases from V and 6 bases from J, with 9 bases between. The CDR3 sequence: CASREDGQPQHF. The CDR3 DNA is TGTGCCAGCAGGGAGGATGGTCAGCCCCAGCATTTT.

The gene calls are TRBV30 and TRBJ2-3, with D unclear. The CDR3 sequence is 11 residues long. V lost 0 bases, J lost 5 bases, and 3 bases lay in between. Germline loops: CDR1 GTSNPN, CDR2 SVGIG (reference sequence). The CDR3: CAWSVEDTQYF. The CDR3, as DNA: TGTGCCTGGAGTGTTGAAGATACGCAGTATTTT.

This rearrangement joins TRBV13 to TRBJ1-2, with a weak D call TRBD1 (5 bases). V was shortened by 5 bases and J by 8 bases, with 15 bases between the two germline ends. The germline gives CDR1 PRHDT, CDR2 FYEKMQ (reference sequence). CDR3 size: 13 residues. In DNA form, the CDR3 reads TGTGCCAGCAGCGCCCTACAGGAGGTGGGCTACACCTTC. Its protein product is CASSALQEVGYTF.

In regard to this clone: A junction end diverges from the germline sequence, so it may reflect a read error. J is TRBJ1-2 and V is TRBV30, with D unresolved. The CDR3 totals 12 residues. Germline CDR1 GTSNPN, CDR2 SVGIG (reference sequence). This CDR3 reads CAWSVGNYGFTF. CDR3 bases: TGTGCCTGGAGTGTAGGGAACTATGGCTTCACCTTC.

The chain recombines TRBV2 with TRBJ1-2, with D unclear. Trimming cost V 2 bases and J 4 bases, with 11 bases left between them. The CDR3 covers 14 residues. Germline lookup yields CDR1 SNHLY and CDR2 FYNNEI. The CDR3 DNA sequence: TGTGCCAGCAGTGAATCACGTTGGGGCTATGGCTACACCTTC. It encodes CASSESRWGYGYTF.

The chain links TRBV7-2 to TRBJ2-1, with D unresolved. CDR1 is SGHTA and CDR2 is FQGNSA in the germline V gene. Trimming left V 3 bases short and J 5 bases short, with 5 bases between. The length of the CDR3 is 12 residues. DNA of the CDR3: TGTGCCAGCAGCTTCGTGAACAATGAGCAGTTCTTC. This encodes CASSFVNNEQFF.

This clone was counted many times. The rearrangement joins TRBV11-2 to TRBJ2-3, with D unresolved. The V gene's germline CDR1 is SGHAT and CDR2 FQNNGV. The CDR3 spans 13 residues. Deletions cut 2 bases from V and 3 bases from J, with 6 bases between. CDR3 DNA sequence: TGTGCCAGCAGCTTAATCAGAACAGATACGCAGTATTTT. Amino acids: CASSLIRTDTQYF.

This clone was seen a single time. V usage is TRBV2 and J usage is TRBJ2-7; D is undetermined. Germline V gene data show CDR1 as SNHLY and CDR2 as FYNNEI. The CDR3 is made up of 14 amino acids. V lost 6 bases to trimming and J lost 7 bases, with 19 bases between them. CDR3 sequence (DNA): TGTGCCAGCAGCGAAATAGGGTCACAAGGGGAGCAGTACTTC. Translation gives CASSEIGSQGEQYF.

The chain combines TRBV5-1 with TRBJ2-5; TRBD1 agrees at 7 bases. Germline V lookup: CDR1 SGHRS, CDR2 YFSETQ. V trimming: 2 bases; J trimming: 2 bases; junction bases outside the gene matches: 3. The CDR3 is 14 amino acids. CDR3 coding DNA: TGCGCCAGCAGCTTAGGGGGACAGCAAGAGACCCAGTACTTC. This translates into CASSLGGQQETQYF.

The V and J genes are TRBV11-1 and TRBJ2-5; TRBD2 agrees at 7 bases. V lost 4 bases, J lost 4 bases, and 3 bases stayed unmatched. This CDR3 has 13 residues. CDR1 SGHAT and CDR2 FQDESV come from the germline V gene (reference sequence). CDR3 sequence (DNA): TGTGCCAGCAGCTGGACTAGAGGAGAGACCCAGTACTTC. Translated, it gives CASSWTRGETQYF.

This clone has a handful of counts. V gene TRBV4-1 combines with J gene TRBJ2-5; D possibly corresponds to TRBD2 (5 bases). The CDR3 runs to 15 residues. V lost 4 bases to trimming and J lost 6 bases, with 18 bases between them. Germline assignment: CDR1 MGHRA and CDR2 YSYEKL. The CDR3 loop is CASSRQSRRQKTQYF. CDR3 DNA sequence: TGCGCCAGCAGCCGCCAGTCGAGGAGGCAAAAGACCCAGTACTTC.

By share of the sample, this clone is medium-sized. Other DNA sequences of this sample code for an identical CDR3. This sequence joins TRBV19 and TRBJ1-1; TRBD1 is a possible D gene (6 bases). The CDR3 is 15 amino acids. From germline, CDR1 is LNHDA and CDR2 SQIVND (reference sequence). Trimming left V 8 bases short and J 1 base short, with 17 bases between. CDR3 nucleotides: TGTGCCAGTTCCCCTTGGGGGACATCGAACACTGAAGCTTTCTTT. Translating gives CASSPWGTSNTEAFF.

The chain carries TRBV9 and TRBJ2-2, with 14 bases matching TRBD2. Per germline, CDR1 SGDLS and CDR2 YYNGEE. This CDR3 is 20 amino acids long. V was clipped by 3 bases and J by 3 bases; unmatched bases: 13. The CDR3, as DNA: TGTGCCAGCAGCGACACCCTTAGGACTAGCGGGAGGCCCTACACCGGGGAGCTGTTTTTT. It encodes CASSDTLRTSGRPYTGELFF. Based on the CDR3 plus reference TRBV9 and TRBJ2-2, the full variable domain is DSGVTQTPKHLITATGQRVTLRCSPRSGDLSVYWYQQSLDQGLQFLIQYYNGEERAKGNILERFSAQQFPDLHSELNLSSLELGDSALYFCASSDTLRTSGRPYTGELFFGEGSRLTVL.

This chain links TRBV10-3 with TRBJ1-2, with no clear D. CDR3 length: 12 residues. The germline V gene encodes CDR1 ENHRY and CDR2 SYGVKD. Trimming removed 2 bases at V and 8 bases at J, with 9 bases between. CDR3 coding DNA: TGTGCCATCAGTGAGGAACGGCGGGGCTACACCTTC. Translated: CAISEERRGYTF.

V usage is TRBV6-1 and J usage is TRBJ1-2; 8 bases line up with TRBD1. The trim removed 4 bases at V and 4 bases at J, leaving 8 bases unmatched. Germline lookup yields CDR1 MNHNS and CDR2 SASEGT. This CDR3 region has 15 residues. The CDR3 nucleotides read TGTGCCAGCAGTGGGGGAACAGGGGGTGGCTATGGCTACACCTTC. It specifies CASSGGTGGGYGYTF.